This T cell receptor (beta chain) is drawn from a study of blood T cell repertoires in COVID-19. Overall study: PBMCs, B-cell-depleted T cells, or T cells were the source of the cDNA or gDNA that made up the material.

Germline V gene lookup returns CDR1 SGHRS and CDR2 YFSETQ. The V gene lost 0 bases and the J gene lost 0 bases, with 8 bases spanning the gap. This CDR3 region has 15 residues. The table came from immunoSEQ multiplex PCR; TCRdb's copy has only in-frame clones and leaves some out. The table records under 400,000 clones, 90% of them present only once. The V call is TRBV5-1, the J call TRBJ2-3; maybe TRBD2 (5 bases). This clonotype originated in a woman aged 25 to 39 with COVID-19, enrolled during active disease. Specimen: peripheral blood. The CDR3 DNA sequence: TGCGCCAGCAGCTTGGGATCGGGAAGCACAGATACGCAGTATTTT. This translates into CASSLGSGSTDTQYF.